Listed below are T cell receptor beta chains from one sample, sequenced in a study of graft-versus-host responses after intestinal transplantation. Some clones are missing from TCRdb's copy, which holds only in-frame ones; the method was immunoSEQ multiplex PCR. The sample has over 100,000 clones, around 90% seen once. No antigens are known for them. This specimen consisted of unstimulated CD4+ T cells sorted from spleen or lymph node cells, obtained before transplant. These receptors were collected from a human donor who was the organ donor for an intestinal transplant. CDR3s include the opening cysteine and the closing phenylalanine or tryptophan. The D gene is left open where the match is weak. Not all rows give a size; the values are once, few, many and, for expanded clones, a class.

13 TRBJ2-2 TRBV15 - - CATSGSNTGELFF TGTGCCACCAGCGGCAGTAACACCGGGGAGCTGTTTTTT
17 TRBJ2-2 TRBV5-1 - TRBD2 CASSFGLAQKNTGELFF TGCGCCAGCAGCTTTGGACTAGCCCAAAAAAACACCGGGGAGCTGTTTTTT
16 TRBJ2-5 TRBV4-1 - TRBD2 CASSQAWPGGRETQYF TGCGCCAGCAGCCAAGCTTGGCCGGGGGGGAGGGAGACCCAGTACTTC
13 TRBJ1-3 TRBV7-2 - - CASSGRAGNTIYF TGTGCCAGCAGCGGGCGCGCGGGAAACACCATATATTTT
23 TRBJ2-7 TRBV6-1 - TRBD2 CASSEVTGTSGRRWGGMPYEQYF TGTGCCAGCAGTGAAGTTACCGGGACTAGCGGGAGAAGGTGGGGGGGAATGCCCTACGAGCAGTACTTC
10 TRBJ2-5 TRBV9 once - CAGLGETQYF TGTGCCGGTCTTGGAGAGACCCAGTACTTC
15 TRBJ2-3 TRBV25-1 - - CASSEWGNSTDTQYF TGTGCCAGCAGTGAATGGGGTAATAGCACAGATACGCAGTATTTT
16 TRBJ2-3 TRBV15 once - CATSRDPGFSTDTQYF TGTGCCACCAGCAGAGACCCGGGCTTTTCCACAGATACGCAGTATTTT
19 TRBJ2-6 TRBV11-2 - - CASSSLQYLPSIRANVLTF TGTGCCAGCAGCTCGCTACAGTATCTCCCGTCGATTAGGGCCAACGTCCTGACTTTC
16 TRBJ2-7 TRBV11-2 - TRBD1 CASSPPRTGVSYEQYF TGTGCCAGCAGCCCCCCCCGGACAGGGGTCTCCTACGAGCAGTACTTC
14 TRBJ1-2 TRBV7-9 - - CASSSGESNYGYTF TGTGCCAGCAGTTCAGGGGAATCCAACTATGGCTACACCTTC
15 TRBJ2-2 TRBV6-1 - - CASTWMGGNTGELFF TGTGCCAGCACCTGGATGGGGGGGAACACCGGGGAGCTGTTTTTT
13 TRBJ2-1 TRBV30 - TRBD2 CAWVAGGVGEQFF TGTGCCTGGGTAGCGGGAGGAGTGGGTGAGCAGTTCTTC
12 TRBJ1-3 TRBV30 - - CAWGGSGNTIYF TGTGCCTGGGGGGGTTCTGGAAACACCATATATTTT
15 TRBJ1-2 TRBV6-1 - TRBD1 CASSEPGQGVYGYTF TGTGCCAGCAGCGAGCCGGGACAGGGGGTATATGGCTACACCTTC
15 TRBJ2-3 TRBV29-1 - TRBD2 CSVALAGGSTDTQYF TGCAGCGTGGCCCTAGCGGGAGGGTCGACAGATACGCAGTATTTT
16 TRBJ2-6 TRBV19 - - CASSPRHRTGANVLTF TGTGCCAGTAGTCCCCGACATCGTACTGGGGCCAACGTCCTGACTTTC
13 TRBJ1-1 TRBV5-1 once - CASSFDLNTEAFF TGCGCCAGCAGCTTTGACTTGAACACTGAAGCTTTCTTT
16 TRBJ2-3 TRBV18 - TRBD2 CASSPLAGGPGDTQYF TGTGCCAGCTCACCATTAGCGGGAGGGCCGGGAGATACGCAGTATTTT
12 TRBJ2-1 TRBV5-1 - - CASSLFNNEQFF TGCGCCAGCAGCTTGTTCAACAATGAGCAGTTCTTC
16 TRBJ2-5 TRBV5-6 - - CASSPVWAGLGETQYF TGTGCCAGCAGCCCCGTCTGGGCGGGCCTAGGAGAGACCCAGTACTTC
17 TRBJ2-1 TRBV11-3 - TRBD2 CASSSRTASGRMNEQFF TGTGCCAGCAGCTCCCGTACCGCTAGCGGGAGGATGAATGAGCAGTTCTTC
13 TRBJ2-1 TRBV19 - - CASSIFWNNEQFF TGTGCCAGTAGTATCTTCTGGAACAATGAGCAGTTCTTC
15 TRBJ2-1 TRBV7-6 once - CASSPWGSSYNEQFF TGTGCCAGCAGCCCTTGGGGGAGCTCCTACAATGAGCAGTTCTTC
13 TRBJ2-5 TRBV27 - - CASSRGTEETQYF TGTGCCAGCAGCCGCGGGACTGAAGAGACCCAGTACTTC
15 TRBJ2-5 TRBV5-1 - TRBD2 CASSLLLAGRETQYF TGCGCCAGCAGCCTCTTACTAGCGGGAAGAGAGACCCAGTACTTC
15 TRBJ2-2 TRBV5-1 - TRBD1 CASSLRGTDTGELFF TGCGCCAGCAGCTTGAGAGGGACAGACACCGGGGAGCTGTTTTTT
18 TRBJ2-1 TRBV27 - TRBD2 CASSSAASGKSSYNEQFF TGTGCCAGCAGTTCAGCGGCTAGCGGGAAGAGCTCCTACAATGAGCAGTTCTTC
16 TRBJ2-3 TRBV28 - TRBD1 CASSLRGTGGFDTQYF TGTGCCAGCAGTTTACGGGGGACAGGGGGCTTCGATACGCAGTATTTT
16 TRBJ2-7 TRBV14 - TRBD2 CASSQALPGGSYEQYF TGTGCCAGCAGCCAAGCGTTACCGGGGGGCTCCTACGAGCAGTACTTC
14 TRBJ2-5 TRBV7-9 - - CASSQTSLQETQYF TGTGCCAGCAGCCAAACGAGCTTACAAGAGACCCAGTACTTC
16 TRBJ2-7 TRBV4-1 - TRBD2 CASSQVVASGRYEQYF TGCGCCAGCAGCCAAGTGGTGGCTAGCGGGAGGTACGAGCAGTACTTC
15 TRBJ2-3 TRBV6-1 few TRBD2 CASSEAGGETDTQYF TGTGCCAGCAGTGAGGCGGGAGGTGAAACAGATACGCAGTATTTT